This paragraph reports one T cell receptor (beta chain). Its antigen remains undetermined. Per-nucleotide qualities are absent, and no much larger clonotype sits a single base away. These data belong to a study of cytomegalovirus exposure and HLA in healthy donors (dated by TCRdb to the late 2010s). In the study overall: The 500 to 800 repertoires of the first cohort and the approximately 130 validation repertoires were produced on the same platform, according to a later analysis. The aim of the study was to test whether cataloging public T cell receptors could identify signatures of past pathogen exposure. In addition to the first cohort of 666 subjects, a separate validation cohort of over 90 different subjects was used. To predict cytomegalovirus infection status, the study brought together high-throughput TCR immunosequencing, statistical association of individual TCRs with disease status, and machine learning. Results the study describes overall, beyond this receptor: Most TCR sequences were seen in very few donors, while some public TCRs were found in many individuals. A later analysis lacked HLA typing for the validation cohort, so it scored co-occurrence in that cohort across all 120 repertoires. Of the cluster scores, roughly 95% were above 0 in a later analysis, which found that TCRs clustered in the first cohort also tended to co-occur in the 130 or so validation repertoires. The classifier was reported to diagnose cytomegalovirus status with high specificity and sensitivity in both the original and validation cohorts. A few of the identified cytomegalovirus-associated TCR beta chains were confirmed in vitro to be specific for cytomegalovirus antigens. The study listed around 160 TCR beta chains as associated with cytomegalovirus. The authors suggested that the approach could potentially be extended to other disease states and immunological phenotypes.

Library method: the immunoSEQ multiplex PCR assay. The paper's processing steps were these. To diagnose cytomegalovirus status from the catalog of TCR beta chain sequences, a statistical classification framework was built. Imported from immuneACCESS, the table was reduced by TCRdb to in-frame sequences with V and J called. These copies leave out some clones; in studies compared against another copy, an unresolved V gene accounts for under half, and the cause of the remainder is not known. That table supplies the V and J calls and clone size; D and trimming were determined from the DNA. The sample table contains roughly 170,000 clones; only one count was recorded for roughly 80% of them. The ten largest clones represent about 2.8% of the sample. CDR1 LGHNA and CDR2 YNFKEQ were looked up in the germline V gene. There are 15 amino acids in the CDR3, from cysteine to phenylalanine inclusive. Of the read, only the CDR3 DNA is kept; its 45 bases are in frame from base 1. V ends up 0 bases short and J 8 bases short, with an unmatched junction base count of 4.

The donors were included in the validation cohort of 130 or so subjects, a group kept apart from the roughly 670-subject first cohort. This TCR was recovered from a woman in her late teens or twenties in good health and CMV-seropositive. The sample taken for sequencing was PBMCs. The chain is assembled from TRBV4-2 and TRBJ2-3, with TRBD2 matching 11 junction bases. The CDR3 region has the sequence CASSQEGTSGGTQYF. The nucleotides read TGTGCCAGCAGCCAAGAGGGGACTAGCGGCGGTACGCAGTATTTT.